This T cell receptor (beta chain) originates from a study of blood T cell repertoires in COVID-19. Whole-study context: The United States, Italy and Spain provided the acute and convalescent COVID-19 samples.

The V segment lost 2 bases and the J segment 6 bases; nucleotides outside the gene matches: 10. Germline CDR1 and CDR2: GTSNPN and SVGIG (reference sequence). The CDR3 has 14 residues. The repertoire was sequenced with immunoSEQ multiplex PCR; TCRdb's copy has only in-frame clones and lacks some. The repertoire holds around 84,000 clones, 80% to 90% seen once, with roughly 4.4% in the top ten. The receptor's source is a man aged 45 to 65 with active COVID-19. V usage is TRBV30 and J usage is TRBJ2-7; TRBD1 agrees at 7 bases. The sequencing input was peripheral blood. DNA for the CDR3: TGTGCCTGGAGTTCCCGGTTAGGGGGCAGCGAGCAGTACTTC. This gives the protein CAWSSRLGGSEQYF.